One sample yielded the 22 T cell receptor beta chains listed below, sequenced in a study of blood T cells in healthy people across ages. Next came a second PCR, run for about 6 to 12 cycles, which used a sample-barcoded 5' primer along with a J-beta primer mix. TCRdb redid the calling of the 5' RACE reads with MiXCR, one entry per CDR3 protein. Of about 800,000 distinct CDR3 sequences in the sample, roughly 25% were seen once. These data were also reused for a study on T cells of mothers and their children.

What was sequenced was blood. These receptors were taken from a boy aged 5-17 years in good health.

The chain recombines TRBV28 with TRBJ1-4; D remains unclear. Looked up from germline, CDR1 is MDHEN and CDR2 is SYDVKM. Deletions cut 6 bases from V and 7 bases from J, with 18 bases between. The CDR3 loop spans 15 amino acids. The CDR3 spells CASRYGPSLGEKLFF. In DNA, the CDR3 is TGTGCCAGCAGATACGGACCTTCGCTGGGTGAAAAACTGTTTTTT.

This clonotype was seen only a few times. This chain connects TRBV4-1 to TRBJ2-7, with a possible D match to TRBD2 (5 bases). The CDR3 is made up of 15 amino acids. Per germline, CDR1 MGHRA and CDR2 YSYEKL. V was trimmed by 0 bases and J by 2 bases, leaving 11 bases between them. CDR3 nucleotide sequence: TGCGCCAGCAGCCAAGAGTGGAGGAGCGCCTACGAGCAGTACTTC. Encoded protein: CASSQEWRSAYEQYF.

On this clonotype itself: A junction boundary mismatches the germline segment, possibly from a read error. The rearrangement joins TRBV11-1 to TRBJ2-5, with D unresolved. Germline CDR1 is SGHAT and CDR2 is FQDESV (reference sequence). The CDR3 runs 14 residues. The DNA of the CDR3 is TGTGCCAGCAGCTTTTTGGCTCAGCAAGGGACCCAGTACTTC. It encodes CASSFLAQQGTQYF.

This sequence joins TRBV28 and TRBJ2-1, with TRBD2 identical over 8 bases. In germline, CDR1 is MDHEN, CDR2 SYDVKM. The CDR3 extends over 15 amino acids. J lost 1 base, V lost 7 bases, and 6 bases had no gene match. For the CDR3, the DNA is TGTGCCAGCACCGCCGGGGGGGGTTCCTACAATGAGCAGTTCTTC. Its translation: CASTAGGGSYNEQFF. Full variable domain (missing parts from reference TRBV28 and TRBJ2-1): DVKVTQSSRYLVKRTGEKVFLECVQDMDHENMFWYRQDPGLGLRLIYFSYDVKMKEKGDIPEGYSVSREKKERFSLILESASTNQTSMYLCASTAGGGSYNEQFFGPGTRLTVL.

The V call is TRBV7-3, the J call TRBJ2-3, with TRBD2 identical over 12 bases. Trimming cost V 5 bases and J 3 bases; bases outside gene matches: 6. This CDR3 is 16 amino acids long. The germline gives CDR1 SGHTA, CDR2 FQGTGA. CDR3 residues: CASSPASGGETDTQYF. Written as DNA, the CDR3 is TGTGCCAGCAGCCCGGCTAGCGGGGGGGAGACAGATACGCAGTATTTT. Using reference TRBV7-3 and TRBJ2-3 for the parts outside the CDR3, the full variable domain is GAGVSQTPSNKVTEKGKYVELRCDPISGHTALYWYRQSLGQGPEFLIYFQGTGAADDSGLPNDRFFAVRPEGSVSTLKIQRTERGDSAVYLCASSPASGGETDTQYFGPGTRLTVL.

The chain employs TRBV27 and TRBJ2-1, with D possibly TRBD1 on 6 matching bases. The germline V gene encodes CDR1 MNHEY and CDR2 SMNVEV (reference sequence). Between the trimmed V and J ends, which lost 8 bases and 0 bases, there was a span of 11 bases. This CDR3 region has 14 residues. CDR3 coding DNA: TGTGCCAGCTGGACAGTGTCCTCCTACAATGAGCAGTTCTTC. Protein: CASWTVSSYNEQFF.

The CDR3 region is CASSPPTGEGTSYEQYF. The CDR3 bases are TGTGCCAGCAGCCCGCCAACAGGGGAGGGTACGTCCTACGAGCAGTACTTC. The V call is TRBV7-9, the J call TRBJ2-5; the D call may be TRBD1 or TRBD2 (7 bases each). The DNA end favors TRBJ2-7, so the J call may be wrong. Germline V CDR1 and CDR2: SEHNR, FQNEAQ (reference sequence). The CDR3 is made up of 17 amino acids.

This clonotype was picked up a small number of times. The chain uses TRBV15 and TRBJ2-1, with 9 bases lining up with TRBD2. The junction had 5 bases not matched to a gene; V was cut back by 2 bases and J by 3 bases. Germline CDR1 and CDR2: LNHNV and YYDKDF (reference sequence). The CDR3 sequence is 16 residues long. DNA for the CDR3: TGTGCCACCAGCAGATTAGCGGGAGCCAGCTACAATGAGCAGTTCTTC. Translating it yields CATSRLAGASYNEQFF.

The table lists this clonotype with many counts. Its ends do not fully match the called genes, so a read error is possible. The chain carries TRBV5-1 and TRBJ1-2; the D gene is possibly TRBD1 (5 bases). Germline assignment: CDR1 SGHRS and CDR2 YFSETQ. The CDR3 has 13 amino acids. The CDR3 nucleotides read TGTGCCAGCAGTTTGGGACGGAACTATGGCTACACCTTC. Translated, it gives CASSLGRNYGYTF. The whole variable domain, remainder taken from reference TRBV5-1 and TRBJ1-2, is KAGVTQTPRYLIKTRGQQVTLSCSPISGHRSVSWYQQTPGQGLQFLFEYFSETQRNKGNFPGRFSGRQFSNSRSEMNVSTLELGDSALYLCASSLGRNYGYTFGSGTRLTVV.

The table lists this clonotype with a few counts. The rearrangement uses TRBV28 and TRBJ2-5, with TRBD2 matching over 9 bases. V trimming: 1 base; J trimming: 3 bases; junction bases outside the gene matches: 6. This CDR3 comprises 16 residues. Germline CDR1 and CDR2: MDHEN and SYDVKM. The CDR3 region has the DNA TGTGCCAGCAGTTTATTCCTAGCGGGAAGGAAAGAGACCCAGTACTTC. This encodes CASSLFLAGRKETQYF.

The chain has TRBV6-1 and TRBJ2-7, with TRBD2 as a possible D gene (6 bases). Germline V gene sequence: CDR1 MNHNS, CDR2 SASEGT. The CDR3 is made up of 17 amino acids. V lost 6 bases and J lost 5, with 26 bases in between. This CDR3 is CASSRLSGGTGSHEQYF. The CDR3 region has the DNA TGTGCCAGCAGCCGGCTTTCCGGGGGAACAGGATCCCACGAGCAGTACTTC.

This clonotype has only a few counts. The gene calls are TRBV7-2 and TRBJ2-7; D is ambiguous. CDR3 size: 15 residues. The germline CDR1 and CDR2 sequences are SGHTA and FQGNSA. The V and J ends lost 3 bases and 0 bases respectively, with 12 bases between them. The CDR3 coding sequence is TGTGCCAGCAGCTTCGGACCCTCCCTCTCCTACGAGCAGTACTTC. This translates into CASSFGPSLSYEQYF.

The table lists this clonotype with a few counts. This rearrangement joins TRBV2 to TRBJ2-4; maybe TRBD1 (6 bases). V was shortened by 6 bases and J by 3 bases, with 15 bases between the two germline ends. In germline, CDR1 is SNHLY, CDR2 FYNNEI. There are 15 residues in the CDR3. The CDR3 DNA sequence: TGTGCCAGCAGCCGGGACATTCAAATCAAAAACATTCAGTACTTC. It specifies CASSRDIQIKNIQYF.

This clonotype was found a few times. The chain has TRBV6-2 or TRBV6-3 and TRBJ1-5; D is unclear. This CDR3 contains 15 residues. V was cut by 0 bases and J by 4 bases, with 10 bases left in between. CDR1 is MNHEY and CDR2 is SVGEGT in the germline V gene. CDR3 protein: CASSYSSTFNQPQHF. CDR3 in DNA: TGTGCCAGCAGTTACTCTTCCACCTTTAATCAGCCCCAGCATTTT.

This clonotype was counted only a few times. The chain couples TRBV7-3 to TRBJ2-5, with TRBD2 identical over 7 bases. This CDR3 contains 15 residues. V shed 4 bases and J 2 bases; nucleotides not matched to a gene: 7. CDR1 SGHTA and CDR2 FQGTGA come from the germline V gene. The DNA of the CDR3 is TGTGCCAGCAGCTCCTTTGGCGGGGGACAAGAGACCCAGTACTTC. Translating it yields CASSSFGGGQETQYF.

The chain recombines TRBV3-1 with TRBJ2-4; D tentatively reads TRBD1 or TRBD2 (5 bases each). Trimming shortened V by 6 bases and J by 5 bases, and 14 bases separated the two germline ends. This CDR3 has 14 amino acids. Per the germline V gene, CDR1 is LGHDT and CDR2 is YNNKEL (reference sequence). CDR3 amino acids: CASRPGTDENIQYF. CDR3 coding DNA: TGTGCCAGCAGGCCCGGGACGGACGAAAACATTCAGTACTTC.

This clonotype was observed a few times. V gene TRBV28 combines with J gene TRBJ2-3; TRBD1 is a possible D gene (6 bases). With 8 bases removed from V and 6 bases from J, the gap between germline ends came to 15 bases. This CDR3 comprises 13 residues. Germline V gene data show CDR1 as MDHEN and CDR2 as SYDVKM. In DNA, the CDR3 is TGTGCCAGCCTAACAACAGGGTTGGATACGCAGTATTTT. This encodes CASLTTGLDTQYF.

The chain couples TRBV4-3 to TRBJ1-2; 7 positions agree with TRBD1. This CDR3 is built from 15 residues. After removal of 0 bases from V and 2 bases from J, the junction contained 3 bases not matched to a gene. CDR1 is LGHNA and CDR2 is YSLEER in the germline V gene. The CDR3 DNA reads TGCGCCAGCAGCCAAGATCCGGGACAGAACTATGGCTACACCTTC. It translates to CASSQDPGQNYGYTF.

As concerns this clonotype: The junction departs from the called germline gene at one end, perhaps through a read error. The chain combines TRBV7-3 with TRBJ2-1; no reliable D call. This CDR3 is built from 13 residues. Germline V gene data show CDR1 as SGHTA and CDR2 as FQGTGA. The CDR3 sequence is CASSLPGWSEQFF. CDR3 nucleotides: TGTGCCAGCAGTCTCCCCGGGTGGAGTGAGCAATTCTTC.

This clonotype appeared a few times. The chain couples TRBV2 to TRBJ2-1; D perhaps matches TRBD1 (6 bases). Trimming removed 5 bases from V and 8 bases from J, with 19 bases in between. Germline V gives CDR1 SNHLY, CDR2 FYNNEI. The CDR3 is made up of 15 amino acids. The CDR3 is CASSTHRDVTDEQFF. The CDR3 nucleotides read TGTGCCAGCAGTACCCACAGGGACGTAACGGATGAGCAGTTCTTC.

The genes are TRBV6-5 and TRBJ1-3, with D possibly being TRBD1 (5 bases). Per the germline V gene, CDR1 is MNHEY and CDR2 is SVGAGI. This CDR3 is built from 15 residues. V lost 6 bases, J lost 0 bases, and 12 bases lay in between. The CDR3 DNA is TGTGCCAGCAGAGCCTCCGGGGGCTCTGGAAACACCATATATTTT. Amino acid sequence: CASRASGGSGNTIYF.

This clonotype was detected ten times or more. The chain carries TRBV15 and TRBJ2-5; 9 bases are shared with TRBD2. Germline V lookup: CDR1 LNHNV, CDR2 YYDKDF (reference sequence). J was trimmed by 0 bases and V by 4 bases; bases with no gene match: 6. This CDR3 region has 16 residues. Here the CDR3 DNA reads TGTGCCACCAGCATAAATAGCGGGAGAGACCAAGAGACCCAGTACTTC. Protein sequence: CATSINSGRDQETQYF.